In this sample, the clone carrying this TCR beta chain turned up a few times. Its target is not known. The sample comes from a study of beta chain features in type 1 diabetes. Study-wide background: Age, gender, cell numbers and subset yield matched between patients and controls.

The study's findings and limits: VDJ junctions sequenced from type 1 diabetes patients showed fewer insertions and more deletions.

Every isolated RNA sample was fully reverse transcribed, so sequencing captured expressed TCRB transcripts. The method was immunoSEQ multiplex PCR; TCRdb's version includes in-frame clones alone and lacks a portion of them. The repertoire has around 500,000 clones, 10% to 12% of them found once; the top ten carry around 0.05%. Sorted populations all exceeded 95% purity. The CDR3 runs 12 residues. Deletions cut 5 bases from V and 6 bases from J, with 9 bases between. In germline, CDR1 is SGHNT, CDR2 YENEEA. Sequenced: naive CD4+ T cells from blood. The receptor comes from a woman aged 18-29 years in good health. The J gene is TRBJ2-3, the V gene TRBV11-3; D call uncertain. The CDR3 spells CASSRAGDTQYF. The CDR3 DNA follows: TGTGCCAGCAGCCGAGCCGGGGATACGCAGTATTTT.